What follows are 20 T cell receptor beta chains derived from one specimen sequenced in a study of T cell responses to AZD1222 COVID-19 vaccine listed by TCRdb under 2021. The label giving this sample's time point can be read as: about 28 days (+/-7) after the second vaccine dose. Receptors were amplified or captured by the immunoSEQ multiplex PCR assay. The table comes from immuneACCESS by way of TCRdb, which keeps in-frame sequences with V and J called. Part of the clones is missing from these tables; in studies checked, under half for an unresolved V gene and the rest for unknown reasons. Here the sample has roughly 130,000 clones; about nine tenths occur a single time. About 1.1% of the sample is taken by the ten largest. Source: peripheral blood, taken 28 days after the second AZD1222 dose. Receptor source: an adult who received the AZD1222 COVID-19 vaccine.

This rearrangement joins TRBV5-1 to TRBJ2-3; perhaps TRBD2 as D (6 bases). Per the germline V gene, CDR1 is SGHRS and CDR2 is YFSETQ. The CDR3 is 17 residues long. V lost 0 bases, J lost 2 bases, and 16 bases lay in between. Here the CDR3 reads CASSLGLGGRLTDTQYF. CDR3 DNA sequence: TGCGCCAGCAGCTTGGGTTTGGGAGGACGCCTCACAGATACGCAGTATTTT.

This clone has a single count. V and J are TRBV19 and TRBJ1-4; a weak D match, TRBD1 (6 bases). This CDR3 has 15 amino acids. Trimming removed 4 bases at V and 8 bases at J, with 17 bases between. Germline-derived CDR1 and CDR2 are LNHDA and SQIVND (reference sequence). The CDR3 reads CASSTSRGAEEKLFF. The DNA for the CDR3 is TGTGCCAGTAGTACCTCCAGGGGAGCCGAGGAAAAACTGTTTTTT.

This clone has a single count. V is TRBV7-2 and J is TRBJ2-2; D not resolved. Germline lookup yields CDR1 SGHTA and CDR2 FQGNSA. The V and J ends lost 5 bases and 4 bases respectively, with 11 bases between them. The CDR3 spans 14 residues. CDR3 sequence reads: CASSRRPVTGELFF. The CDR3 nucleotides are TGTGCCAGCAGCCGCCGTCCCGTCACCGGGGAGCTGTTTTTT.

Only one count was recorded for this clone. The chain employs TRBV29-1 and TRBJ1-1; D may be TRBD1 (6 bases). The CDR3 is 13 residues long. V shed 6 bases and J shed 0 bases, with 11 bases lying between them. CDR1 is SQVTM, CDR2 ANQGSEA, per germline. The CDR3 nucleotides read TGCAGCGTCGGAGGGGGGATGAACACTGAAGCTTTCTTT. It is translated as CSVGGGMNTEAFF.

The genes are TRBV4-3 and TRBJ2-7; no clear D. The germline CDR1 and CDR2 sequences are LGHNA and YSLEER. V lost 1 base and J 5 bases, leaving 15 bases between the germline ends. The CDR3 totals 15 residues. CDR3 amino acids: CASSQVISGWDEQYF. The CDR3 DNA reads TGCGCCAGCAGCCAAGTTATTTCAGGTTGGGACGAGCAGTACTTC.

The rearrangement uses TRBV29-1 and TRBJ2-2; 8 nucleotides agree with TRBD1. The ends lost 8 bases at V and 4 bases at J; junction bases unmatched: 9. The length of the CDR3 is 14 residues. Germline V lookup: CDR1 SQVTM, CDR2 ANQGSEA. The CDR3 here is CSTTGTGATGELFF. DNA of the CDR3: TGCAGCACCACCGGGACAGGAGCCACCGGGGAGCTGTTTTTT.

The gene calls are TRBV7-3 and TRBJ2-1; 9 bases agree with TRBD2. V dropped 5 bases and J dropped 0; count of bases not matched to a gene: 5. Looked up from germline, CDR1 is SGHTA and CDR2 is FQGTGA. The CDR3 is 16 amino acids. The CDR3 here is CASSPLAGSSYNEQFF. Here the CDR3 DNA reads TGTGCCAGCAGCCCACTAGCGGGTAGCTCCTACAATGAGCAGTTCTTC.

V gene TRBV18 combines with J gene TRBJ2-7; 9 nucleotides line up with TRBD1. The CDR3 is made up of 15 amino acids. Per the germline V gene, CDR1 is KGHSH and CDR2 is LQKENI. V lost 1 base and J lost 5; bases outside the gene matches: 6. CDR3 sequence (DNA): TGTGCCAGCTCACCACTTGGACAGGGGTCCCACGAGCAGTACTTC. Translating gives CASSPLGQGSHEQYF. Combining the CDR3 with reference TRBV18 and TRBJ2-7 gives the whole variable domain NAGVMQNPRHLVRRRGQEARLRCSPMKGHSHVYWYRQLPEEGLKFMVYLQKENIIDESGMPKERFSAEFPKEGPSILRIQQVVRGDSAAYFCASSPLGQGSHEQYFGPGTRLTVT.

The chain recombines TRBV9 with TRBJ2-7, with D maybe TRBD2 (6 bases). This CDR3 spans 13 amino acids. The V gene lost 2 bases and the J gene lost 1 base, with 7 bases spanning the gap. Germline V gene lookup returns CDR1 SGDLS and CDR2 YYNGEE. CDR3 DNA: TGTGCCAGCAGCGTGGAGGGTTCCTACGAGCAGTACTTC. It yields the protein CASSVEGSYEQYF.

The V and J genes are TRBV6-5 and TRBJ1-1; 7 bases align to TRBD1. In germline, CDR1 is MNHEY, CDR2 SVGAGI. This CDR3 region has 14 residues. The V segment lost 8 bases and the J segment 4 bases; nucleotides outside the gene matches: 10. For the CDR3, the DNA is TGTGCCAGCGTCGCGGCAGGGGGTCGCACTGAAGCTTTCTTT. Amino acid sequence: CASVAAGGRTEAFF.

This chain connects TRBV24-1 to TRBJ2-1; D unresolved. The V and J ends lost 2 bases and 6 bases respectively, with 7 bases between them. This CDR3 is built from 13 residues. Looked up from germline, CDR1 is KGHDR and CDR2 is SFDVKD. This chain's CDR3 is CATSDSYSNEQFF. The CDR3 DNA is TGTGCCACCAGTGATTCTTATTCCAATGAGCAGTTCTTC.

The CDR3: CASSPMGISSGNTIYF. The DNA of the CDR3 is TGTGCCAGCAGCCCAATGGGGATCAGCTCTGGAAACACCATATATTTT. The chain uses TRBV7-3 and TRBJ1-3, with unresolved D. The CDR3 is 16 amino acids. The V gene's germline CDR1 is SGHTA and CDR2 FQGTGA. The V end was cut by 5 bases, the J end by 0 bases, with 14 bases between.

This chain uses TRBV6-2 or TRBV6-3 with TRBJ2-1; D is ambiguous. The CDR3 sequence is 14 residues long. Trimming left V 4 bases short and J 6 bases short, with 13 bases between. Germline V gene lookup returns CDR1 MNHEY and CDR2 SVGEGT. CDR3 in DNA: TGTGCCAGCAGTTCCCTAGGAGTGAGCAATGAGCAGTTCTTC. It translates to CASSSLGVSNEQFF.

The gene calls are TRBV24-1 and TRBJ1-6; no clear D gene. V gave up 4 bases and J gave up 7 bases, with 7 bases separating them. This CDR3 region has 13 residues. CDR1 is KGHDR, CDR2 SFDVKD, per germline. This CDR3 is CATSDSVNSPLHF. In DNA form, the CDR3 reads TGTGCCACCAGTGACTCGGTAAATTCACCCCTCCACTTT.

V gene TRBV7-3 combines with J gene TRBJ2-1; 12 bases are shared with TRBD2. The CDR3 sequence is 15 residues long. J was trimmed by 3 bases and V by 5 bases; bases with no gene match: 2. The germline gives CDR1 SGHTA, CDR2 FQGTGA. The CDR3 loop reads CASSPGLAGYNEQFF. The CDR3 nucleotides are TGTGCCAGCAGCCCGGGACTAGCGGGCTACAATGAGCAGTTCTTC.

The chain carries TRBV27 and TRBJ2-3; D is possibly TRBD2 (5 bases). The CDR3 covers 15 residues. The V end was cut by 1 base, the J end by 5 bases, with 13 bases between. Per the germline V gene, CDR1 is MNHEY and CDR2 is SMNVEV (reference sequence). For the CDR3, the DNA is TGTGCCAGCAGTTTATTTCGGACTTCCCTAGATACGCAGTATTTT. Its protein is CASSLFRTSLDTQYF.

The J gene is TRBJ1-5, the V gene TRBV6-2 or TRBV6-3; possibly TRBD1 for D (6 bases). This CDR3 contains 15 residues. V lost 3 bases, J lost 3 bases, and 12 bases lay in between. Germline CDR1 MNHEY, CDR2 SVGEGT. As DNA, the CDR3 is TGTGCCAGCAGTTATACGGGACAACCCAATCAGCCCCAGCATTTT. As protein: CASSYTGQPNQPQHF.

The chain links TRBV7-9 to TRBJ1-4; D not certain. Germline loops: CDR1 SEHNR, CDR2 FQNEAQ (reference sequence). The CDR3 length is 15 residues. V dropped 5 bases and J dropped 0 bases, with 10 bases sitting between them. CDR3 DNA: TGTGCCAGCAGCCCCTCAAGAGCAACTAATGAAAAACTGTTTTTT. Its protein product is CASSPSRATNEKLFF. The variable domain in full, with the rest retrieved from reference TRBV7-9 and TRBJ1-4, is DTGVSQNPRHKITKRGQNVTFRCDPISEHNRLYWYRQTLGQGPEFLTYFQNEAQLEKSRLLSDRFSAERPKGSFSTLEIQRTEQGDSAMYLCASSPSRATNEKLFFGSGTQLSVL.

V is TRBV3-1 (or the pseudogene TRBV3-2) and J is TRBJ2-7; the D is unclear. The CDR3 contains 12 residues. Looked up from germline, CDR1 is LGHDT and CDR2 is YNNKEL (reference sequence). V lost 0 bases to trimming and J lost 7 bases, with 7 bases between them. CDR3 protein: CASSQDREEQYF. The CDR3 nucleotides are TGTGCCAGCAGCCAAGATAGAGAAGAGCAGTACTTC.

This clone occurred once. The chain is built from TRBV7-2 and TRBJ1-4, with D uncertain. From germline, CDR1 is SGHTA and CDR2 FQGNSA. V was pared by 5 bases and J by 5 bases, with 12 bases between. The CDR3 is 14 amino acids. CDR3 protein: CASSVPPRNEKLFF. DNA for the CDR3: TGTGCCAGCAGCGTCCCCCCGAGGAATGAAAAACTGTTTTTT.